The 32 T cell receptor beta chains given below trace back to one sample, sequenced in a study of OX40 agonist ivuxolimab in advanced cancers. The protocol was immunoSEQ multiplex PCR, while the TCRdb copy is restricted to in-frame clones and leaves out a portion. The sample contains over 50,000 clones, around four fifths of which appear only once. Sequencing was performed on CD4+ or CD8+ T cells sorted from blood, taken in a trial of the OX40 agonist ivuxolimab. These receptors were taken from an adult with an advanced solid tumor such as melanoma, head and neck, liver or kidney cancer.

This clone has just a few counts. This sequence joins TRBV5-4 and TRBJ1-2; D uncertain. Trimming cost V 0 bases and J 0 bases, with 9 bases left between them. Germline lookup yields CDR1 SGHNT and CDR2 YYREEE (reference sequence). The CDR3 sequence is 15 residues long. CDR3 DNA: TGTGCCAGCAGCTTGGGTGTGACCCCTAACTATGGCTACACCTTC. It translates to CASSLGVTPNYGYTF.

This chain links TRBV6-5 with TRBJ1-2, with D tentatively TRBD1 (5 bases). In germline, CDR1 is MNHEY, CDR2 SVGAGI. CDR3 length equals 11 residues. V lost 11 bases, J lost 3 bases, and 10 bases lay in between. CDR3 in DNA: TGTGCCTCGGAAGGGGACTATGGCTACACCTTC. It is translated as CASEGDYGYTF.

This chain uses TRBV9 with TRBJ2-7, with D possibly matching TRBD2 (6 bases). Trimming removed 0 bases from V and 7 bases from J, with 14 bases in between. Germline-derived CDR1 and CDR2 are SGDLS and YYNGEE. This CDR3 is built from 14 residues. CDR3 nucleotides: TGTGCCAGCAGCGTAGTGGGAGGAAGCCGGGAGCAGTACTTC. It codes for CASSVVGGSREQYF.

This chain links TRBV11-3 with TRBJ1-1; 12 bases line up with TRBD1. Germline-derived CDR1 and CDR2 are SGHNT and YENEEA. This CDR3 has 16 amino acids. Trimming cost V 1 base and J 10 bases; bases outside gene matches: 10. The CDR3 DNA follows: TGTGCCAGCAGCTTAGTTACCGGGACAGGGGGCATACGAGCTTTCTTT. As protein: CASSLVTGTGGIRAFF.

The gene calls are TRBV7-3 and TRBJ2-3, with TRBD1 identical over 8 bases. Germline V gene data show CDR1 as SGHTA and CDR2 as FQGTGA. Germline trimming cut 6 bases from V and 3 bases from J; bases unmatched to any gene: 8. The CDR3 is made up of 15 amino acids. The CDR3 region is CASRLSGQVTDTQYF. In DNA form, the CDR3 reads TGTGCCAGCAGACTGTCGGGACAGGTGACAGATACGCAGTATTTT.

As concerns this clone: One junction end disagrees with the germline gene, perhaps due to a read error. V gene TRBV7-7 combines with J gene TRBJ2-1, with a weak D call TRBD2 (5 bases). The CDR3 sequence is 13 residues long. Germline CDR1 and CDR2: SSHAT and FNYEAQ (reference sequence). In DNA, the CDR3 is TGTGCTAGCAGCTTAGCGATTTACAATGAGCAGTTCTTC. Its protein is CASSLAIYNEQFF.

The chain has TRBV5-4 and TRBJ1-5; D might be TRBD1 (6 bases). Germline-derived CDR1 and CDR2 are SGHNT and YYREEE (reference sequence). Trimming cost V 0 bases and J 5 bases, with 12 bases left between them. The CDR3 contains 15 residues. Written as DNA, the CDR3 is TGTGCCAGCAGCTTGGACAGGGCGCTGGATCAGCCCCAGCATTTT. Amino acids: CASSLDRALDQPQHF.

The chain carries TRBV4-2 and TRBJ1-4, with TRBD1 identical over 10 bases. The junction had 11 bases not matched to a gene; V was cut back by 4 bases and J by 3 bases. The germline V gene has CDR1 LGHNA and CDR2 YNFKEQ. CDR3 length: 18 amino acids. DNA of the CDR3: TGTGCCAGCAGCCGTCAGGACAGGGGGTGGACGGCTAATGAAAAACTGTTTTTT. Protein product: CASSRQDRGWTANEKLFF.

CDR3: CASSHPRGVGTDTQYF. CDR3 coding DNA: TGTGCCAGCAGCCATCCCCGGGGGGTCGGGACAGATACGCAGTATTTT. The chain joins TRBV4-2 to TRBJ2-3, with 7 bases fitting TRBD2. V gave up 3 bases and J gave up 3 bases; unmatched junction bases: 9. This CDR3 is 16 amino acids long. Germline-derived CDR1 and CDR2 are LGHNA and YNFKEQ.

The J gene is TRBJ2-5, the V gene TRBV19; TRBD1 matches at 10 bases. There are 16 residues in the CDR3. J gave up 5 bases and V 3 bases, and 9 bases lay outside the gene matches. The germline CDR1 and CDR2 sequences are LNHDA and SQIVND (reference sequence). CDR3 region: CASSMSGGQGMETQYF. The CDR3 nucleotides read TGTGCCAGTAGTATGTCCGGGGGACAGGGGATGGAGACCCAGTACTTC.

This clone was observed a single time. The V and J genes are TRBV15 and TRBJ2-7; D gene ambiguous. Germline CDR1 reads LNHNV; CDR2 reads YYDKDF (reference sequence). This CDR3 region has 18 residues. Trimming pared 0 bases from V and 1 base from J, leaving 19 bases between. The CDR3 sequence: CATSRDRQALTASYEQYF. For the CDR3, the DNA is TGTGCCACCAGCAGAGATCGGCAAGCCTTAACAGCGTCCTACGAGCAGTACTTC.

This chain connects TRBV18 to TRBJ1-2; a weak D match, TRBD1 (6 bases). The CDR3 has 16 residues. Germline V gene data show CDR1 as KGHSH and CDR2 as LQKENI. V was shortened by 2 bases and J by 7 bases, with 20 bases between the two germline ends. The CDR3 region has the DNA TGTGCCAGCTCACCAGTCAGGGACATTGGAATCAGTGGCTACACCTTC. Amino acids: CASSPVRDIGISGYTF.

V gene TRBV7-2 combines with J gene TRBJ1-5, with D hard to call. The CDR3 extends over 14 amino acids. V was pared by 3 bases and J by 1 base, with 7 bases between. Looked up from germline, CDR1 is SGHTA and CDR2 is FQGNSA. In nucleotides, the CDR3 is TGTGCCAGCAGCTTCGATCCAAGCAATCAGCCCCAGCATTTT. Amino acid sequence: CASSFDPSNQPQHF.

This clone was picked up a small number of times. V gene TRBV19 combines with J gene TRBJ2-1; 9 bases align to TRBD1. Losses at the gene ends were 4 bases for V and 7 bases for J; bases not matched to a gene: 8. CDR3 length equals 15 residues. Per the germline V gene, CDR1 is LNHDA and CDR2 is SQIVND (reference sequence). The CDR3 DNA follows: TGTGCCAGTAGTACCCGACAGGGGGAGGGGAATGAGCAGTTCTTC. It specifies CASSTRQGEGNEQFF. The entire variable domain, with the rest obtained from reference TRBV19 and TRBJ2-1, is as follows: DGGITQSPKYLFRKEGQNVTLSCEQNLNHDAMYWYRQDPGQGLRLIYYSQIVNDFQKGDIAEGYSVSREKKESFPLTVTSAQKNPTAFYLCASSTRQGEGNEQFFGPGTRLTVL.

J is TRBJ1-2 and V is TRBV28; maybe TRBD1 (5 bases). Per germline, CDR1 MDHEN and CDR2 SYDVKM. V lost 2 bases and J 4 bases, leaving 17 bases between the germline ends. This CDR3 is 16 amino acids long. The CDR3 nucleotides read TGTGCCAGCAGTTTAAAAAGGGGAGGTCCGGTCTATGGCTACACCTTC. Protein product: CASSLKRGGPVYGYTF.

This clone was found a few times. The chain uses TRBV5-1 and TRBJ1-2, with 9 bases fitting TRBD1. The CDR3 runs to 14 residues. Germline V gives CDR1 SGHRS, CDR2 YFSETQ. V trimming: 2 bases; J trimming: 8 bases; junction bases outside the gene matches: 7. The DNA for the CDR3 is TGCGCCAGCAGCTTTCCGGGACAGGGACAAGGCTACACCTTC. Translated, it gives CASSFPGQGQGYTF.

This rearrangement joins TRBV30 to TRBJ1-5; D gene ambiguous. Deletions cut 1 base from V and 9 bases from J, with 13 bases between. The CDR3 loop spans 13 amino acids. CDR1 is GTSNPN and CDR2 is SVGIG in the germline V gene (reference sequence). The CDR3 DNA follows: TGTGCCTGGAGTGGAGACCGCTCGAGGCCCCAGCATTTT. Amino acid sequence: CAWSGDRSRPQHF.

J is TRBJ1-2 and V is TRBV7-3; no clear D gene. This CDR3 comprises 15 residues. The V end was cut by 5 bases, the J end by 0 bases, with 13 bases between. CDR1 and CDR2 from the germline V gene are SGHTA and FQGTGA. The CDR3 nucleotides read TGTGCCAGCAGCCCATCGTCCGAAGCTAACTATGGCTACACCTTC. Translating gives CASSPSSEANYGYTF. The complete variable domain, with remaining parts taken from reference TRBV7-3 and TRBJ1-2, reads GAGVSQTPSNKVTEKGKYVELRCDPISGHTALYWYRQSLGQGPEFLIYFQGTGAADDSGLPNDRFFAVRPEGSVSTLKIQRTERGDSAVYLCASSPSSEANYGYTFGSGTRLTVV.

This chain uses TRBV5-4 with TRBJ2-7, with D tentatively TRBD2 (6 bases). CDR1 is SGHNT, CDR2 YYREEE, per germline (reference sequence). The CDR3 is 13 residues long. Trimming removed 4 bases from V and 3 bases from J, with 11 bases in between. CDR3 in amino acids: CASSGGDGYEQYF. The CDR3 DNA sequence: TGTGCCAGCAGCGGCGGGGATGGCTACGAGCAGTACTTC.

J is TRBJ2-7 and V is TRBV7-9, with 7 positions matching TRBD1. The germline V gene encodes CDR1 SEHNR and CDR2 FQNEAQ (reference sequence). J lost 0 bases, V lost 4 bases, and 9 bases had no gene match. The CDR3 loop spans 16 amino acids. CDR3 sequence reads: CASSSQTDRHSYEQYF. The CDR3 DNA sequence: TGTGCCAGCAGCTCCCAGACGGACAGGCACTCCTACGAGCAGTACTTC.

The chain has TRBV6-5 and TRBJ1-4; D remains ambiguous. The CDR3 totals 11 residues. V was shortened by 5 bases and J by 10 bases, with 8 bases between the two germline ends. Germline assignment: CDR1 MNHEY and CDR2 SVGAGI. The DNA of the CDR3 is TGTGCCAGCAGTGAGTGGGTAAAACTGTTTTTT. It is translated as CASSEWVKLFF.

The CDR3 loop reads CASSLPGSSYEQYF. The CDR3 DNA follows: TGTGCCAGCAGCTTGCCAGGGAGCTCCTACGAGCAGTACTTC. The rearrangement joins TRBV5-4 to TRBJ2-7; D tentatively reads TRBD1 or TRBD2 (5 bases each). CDR3 length: 14 amino acids. Germline lookup yields CDR1 SGHNT and CDR2 YYREEE (reference sequence). V lost 1 base to trimming and J lost 0 bases, with 8 bases between them.

The V call is TRBV18, the J call TRBJ2-5; possibly TRBD1 for D (6 bases). The CDR3 loop spans 15 amino acids. The V end was cut by 1 base, the J end by 2 bases, with 11 bases between. Germline assignment: CDR1 KGHSH and CDR2 LQKENI. Here the CDR3 reads CASSPRTGLQETQYF. DNA of the CDR3: TGTGCCAGCTCACCACGAACAGGGTTACAAGAGACCCAGTACTTC.

This clone was counted a single time. This chain uses TRBV5-5 with TRBJ2-7, with D perhaps matching TRBD2 (6 bases). Trimming took off 0 bases at V and 2 bases at J, with 18 bases between the two ends. Germline V gene sequence: CDR1 SGHKS, CDR2 YYEKEE (reference sequence). The CDR3 is 17 amino acids. The CDR3: CASSLAGLGGATYEQYF. CDR3 bases: TGTGCCAGCAGCTTGGCAGGATTAGGCGGGGCCACCTACGAGCAGTACTTC.

V usage is TRBV7-2 and J usage is TRBJ2-5; D is unresolved. This CDR3 region has 12 residues. The V gene lost 3 bases and the J gene lost 0 bases, with 2 bases spanning the gap. Germline CDR1 reads SGHTA; CDR2 reads FQGNSA. This CDR3 is CASSLYQETQYF. The CDR3 DNA is TGTGCCAGCAGCTTGTACCAAGAGACCCAGTACTTC.

CDR3: CASSLGSGGSNSPLHF. DNA of the CDR3: TGTGCCAGCAGCTTAGGGTCTGGGGGATCTAATTCACCCCTCCACTTT. V usage is TRBV7-9 and J usage is TRBJ1-6; a weak D match, TRBD1 (5 bases). V shed 1 base and J shed 6 bases, with 13 bases lying between them. CDR1 SEHNR and CDR2 FQNEAQ come from the germline V gene (reference sequence). The CDR3 is made up of 16 amino acids. Based on the CDR3 plus reference TRBV7-9 and TRBJ1-6, the full variable domain is DTGVSQNPRHKITKRGQNVTFRCDPISEHNRLYWYRQTLGQGPEFLTYFQNEAQLEKSRLLSDRFSAERPKGSFSTLEIQRTEQGDSAMYLCASSLGSGGSNSPLHFGNGTRLTVT.

This clone was observed a few times. At one boundary the junction diverges from the germline segment, which might be a read error. The V and J genes are TRBV7-7 and TRBJ2-2; possible D gene TRBD2, 5 bases. The CDR3 runs to 15 residues. CDR1 SSHAT and CDR2 FNYEAQ come from the germline V gene (reference sequence). CDR3 nucleotide sequence: TGTGCTAGCAGCTTAGCGAGGCAAACCACCGGGGAGCTGTTTTTT. It encodes CASSLARQTTGELFF.

This clone was counted between two and nine times. The J gene is TRBJ1-1, the V gene TRBV5-1; D is perhaps TRBD1 (6 bases). Germline CDR1 and CDR2: SGHRS and YFSETQ. The V gene lost 2 bases and the J gene lost 4 bases, with 9 bases spanning the gap. The CDR3 is 13 amino acids. DNA of the CDR3: TGCGCCAGCAGCTTTGGGGGCGTCACTGAAGCTTTCTTT. Translation gives CASSFGGVTEAFF.

The gene calls are TRBV11-2 and TRBJ1-6; D may be TRBD1 (5 bases). V lost 2 bases, J lost 10 bases, and 15 bases lay in between. This CDR3 is 15 amino acids long. Per germline, CDR1 SGHAT and CDR2 FQNNGV. The DNA of the CDR3 is TGTGCCAGCAGCTTATTCACAGGCATGGACTCACCCCTCCACTTT. It specifies CASSLFTGMDSPLHF.

CDR3 DNA: TGTGCCAGCAGTTATCTTGGCACAGATACGCAGTATTTT. It specifies CASSYLGTDTQYF. This chain links TRBV27 with TRBJ2-3; the D is unclear. Trimming shortened V by 4 bases and J by 1 base, and 6 bases separated the two germline ends. Per the germline V gene, CDR1 is MNHEY and CDR2 is SMNVEV (reference sequence). The CDR3 sequence is 13 residues long.

The CDR3: CASSQGHQSSGNTIYF. The CDR3 nucleotides are TGTGCCAGCAGCCAGGGACACCAGAGCTCTGGAAACACCATATATTTT. The chain is built from TRBV5-4 and TRBJ1-3, with D possibly TRBD1 on 6 matching bases. V dropped 4 bases and J dropped 0 bases, with 14 bases sitting between them. Germline V CDR1 and CDR2: SGHNT, YYREEE (reference sequence). The CDR3 runs 16 residues.

This chain uses TRBV2 with TRBJ1-5; D ambiguous. The CDR3 length is 12 residues. Germline CDR1 reads SNHLY; CDR2 reads FYNNEI. V was clipped by 4 bases and J by 7 bases, with 8 bases between them. CDR3 in amino acids: CASSVSWQPQHF. DNA for the CDR3: TGTGCCAGCAGTGTATCGTGGCAGCCCCAGCATTTT. Supplemented by reference TRBV2 and TRBJ1-5, the full variable domain reads EPEVTQTPSHQVTQMGQEVILRCVPISNHLYFYWYRQILGQKVEFLVSFYNNEISEKSEIFDDQFSVERPDGSNFTLKIRSTKLEDSAMYFCASSVSWQPQHFGDGTRLSIL.